The sequence of this TCR beta chain was determined in a study of neurological immune-mediated disorders. General study findings and limits: Because no CDR3 amino acid sequences were shared across subjects by expanded clones, private repertoires were suggested in all groups.

The cell input for sorted libraries was more than 750,000, and those cells were CD4+ or CD8+ T cells. This clonotype has ten or more counts. Its target is unknown. The germline V and J ends were trimmed by 6 bases and 0 bases, with 11 bases remaining between them. CDR3 length: 15 residues. By 5'RACE with 10-nucleotide random UMIs, the cDNA was made. From 15-18 subjects, every sequencing run obtained over 190 million TCR-beta sequences. MiXCR was run by TCRdb on the 5' RACE reads, yielding one entry per CDR3 protein. The data show roughly 30,000 distinct CDR3 sequences, around 21% seen once. V usage is TRBV12-3 or TRBV12-4 and J usage is TRBJ1-4, with D uncertain. The sample comprised CD4+ T cells from blood. This receptor was taken from a man aged 45-60 years with HTLV-1-associated myelopathy (HAM/TSP). CDR3 nucleotide sequence: TGTGCCAGCAGCCCTGGCCGAGCAACTAATGAAAAACTGTTTTTT. Amino acids: CASSPGRATNEKLFF.